The T cell receptor beta chain under discussion was sequenced for a study of shared clonotypes between healthy human individuals. The V and J ends lost 0 bases and 0 bases, in that order; junction bases with no gene match: 4. Per the germline V gene, CDR1 is ENHRY and CDR2 is SYGVKD. CDR3 size: 16 residues. Donors were healthy HIV-negative adults without recent acute infections or vaccinations. TCRdb's copy holds only in-frame clones and misses some; the assay was immunoSEQ multiplex PCR. The sample lists about 490,000 clones; 70% to 80% were seen once. Sequencing was carried out using PBMCs. V usage is TRBV10-3 and J usage is TRBJ1-1; TRBD1 matches at 7 bases. This receptor was identified in a woman in her forties in good health. Some clones in this sample may be carry-over from other donors' samples. In nucleotides, the CDR3 is TGTGCCATCAGTGAGTCGAATGACAGGGTGAACACTGAAGCTTTCTTT. Residues: CAISESNDRVNTEAFF.